The rows below give T cell receptor beta chains drawn from one sample of a study of PD-L1 blockade in urothelial cancer. Method: immunoSEQ multiplex PCR; TCRdb's copy keeps in-frame clones and lacks some. The sample carries approximately 88,000 clones, 84% recorded once. The starting material was PBMCs, obtained around atezolizumab (anti-PD-L1) treatment. Every receptor here comes from a man in his sixties with urothelial cancer. Both conserved end residues are part of each CDR3. Fields, in order: J gene, D gene, clone size, V gene, CDR3 protein, CDR3 DNA. D genes are given only for firm matches. The size entry is marked missing in some rows and otherwise reads once, few, many or a size class.

J: TRBJ1-2; D: NA; size: NA; V: TRBV30; CDR3: CAWSGKGPGGEGYTF; DNA: TGTGCCTGGAGCGGCAAAGGACCGGGTGGGGAGGGCTACACCTTC
J: TRBJ1-2; D: TRBD1; size: NA; V: TRBV11-2; CDR3: CASSLDRFYGYTF; DNA: TGTGCCAGCAGTTTGGACAGGTTCTATGGCTACACCTTC
J: TRBJ2-5; D: NA; size: NA; V: TRBV7-9; CDR3: CASSLLQGQETQYF; DNA: TGTGCCAGCAGCCTATTACAGGGTCAAGAGACCCAGTACTTC
J: TRBJ2-7; D: TRBD2; size: NA; V: TRBV6-5; CDR3: CASRTSGGSSYEQYF; DNA: TGTGCCAGCAGAACTAGCGGAGGTAGCTCCTACGAGCAGTACTTC
J: TRBJ1-6; D: NA; size: NA; V: TRBV19; CDR3: CASSIDPFGQASPLHF; DNA: TGTGCCAGTAGTATAGACCCTTTCGGCCAGGCATCACCCCTCCACTTT
J: TRBJ2-7; D: NA; size: NA; V: TRBV5-4; CDR3: CASSFFGGPSYEQYF; DNA: TGTGCCAGCAGCTTTTTCGGGGGGCCTTCCTACGAGCAGTACTTC
J: TRBJ1-1; D: NA; size: NA; V: TRBV20-1; CDR3: CSAPGGGEAFF; DNA: TGCAGTGCCCCCGGAGGTGGTGAAGCTTTCTTT
J: TRBJ1-1; D: TRBD1; size: NA; V: TRBV13; CDR3: CASSLGQGGAEAFF; DNA: TGTGCCAGCAGCTTAGGACAGGGGGGCGCTGAAGCTTTCTTT
J: TRBJ1-4; D: TRBD1; size: NA; V: TRBV7-2; CDR3: CASSFHGTGGEKLFF; DNA: TGTGCCAGCAGCTTCCACGGGACAGGCGGGGAAAAACTGTTTTTT
J: TRBJ1-5; D: NA; size: NA; V: TRBV6-6; CDR3: CASSPQTGSGQPQHF; DNA: TGTGCCAGCAGCCCCCAAACAGGGTCGGGTCAGCCCCAGCATTTT
J: TRBJ1-2; D: NA; size: NA; V: TRBV19; CDR3: CASSEPSPGAYYGYTF; DNA: TGTGCCAGTAGCGAGCCTTCCCCAGGGGCTTACTATGGCTACACCTTC
J: TRBJ1-3; D: NA; size: NA; V: TRBV15; CDR3: CATSRASGWDTIYF; DNA: TGTGCCACCAGCAGAGCGTCGGGGTGGGACACCATATATTTT
J: TRBJ2-1; D: NA; size: NA; V: TRBV2; CDR3: CASSEFLAGREQFF; DNA: TGTGCCAGCAGTGAGTTTCTAGCTGGTCGGGAGCAGTTCTTC
J: TRBJ1-4; D: NA; size: NA; V: TRBV6-6; CDR3: CASSSRGPEKLFF; DNA: TGTGCCAGCAGTTCCAGGGGTCCCGAAAAACTGTTTTTT
J: TRBJ1-2; D: NA; size: NA; V: TRBV5-4; CDR3: CASSLSTRANYGYTF; DNA: TGTGCCAGCAGCTTGTCGACAAGAGCTAACTATGGCTACACCTTC
J: TRBJ1-1; D: NA; size: NA; V: TRBV9; CDR3: CASSAGTLNTEAFF; DNA: TGTGCCAGCAGCGCAGGGACACTGAACACTGAAGCTTTCTTT
J: TRBJ1-6; D: NA; size: NA; V: TRBV4-2; CDR3: CASSQDEPNSPLHF; DNA: TGTGCCAGCAGCCAAGATGAGCCAAATTCACCCCTCCACTTT
J: TRBJ1-6; D: NA; size: few; V: TRBV12-5; CDR3: CASGLVNVSPLHF; DNA: TGTGCTAGTGGTTTGGTTAATGTATCACCCCTCCACTTT
J: TRBJ2-7; D: NA; size: NA; V: TRBV27; CDR3: CASSPLEGIPYEQYF; DNA: TGTGCCAGCAGTCCGCTCGAGGGCATACCATACGAGCAGTACTTC
J: TRBJ1-4; D: TRBD1; size: NA; V: TRBV28; CDR3: CASSLTRGLNEKLFF; DNA: TGTGCCAGCAGTTTAACCAGGGGGTTAAATGAAAAACTGTTTTTT
J: TRBJ2-3; D: TRBD1; size: NA; V: TRBV29-1; CDR3: CSVVRDRGTDTQYF; DNA: TGCAGCGTCGTCCGGGACAGGGGCACAGATACGCAGTATTTT
J: TRBJ2-1; D: TRBD2; size: NA; V: TRBV5-6; CDR3: CASSLYSGGGRNEQFF; DNA: TGTGCCAGCAGCTTATATAGCGGGGGGGGACGCAATGAGCAGTTCTTC
J: TRBJ2-2; D: TRBD2; size: NA; V: TRBV6-6; CDR3: CASSTGLAGAGELFF; DNA: TGTGCCAGCAGTACGGGACTAGCCGGGGCCGGGGAGCTGTTTTTT
J: TRBJ2-6; D: TRBD1; size: NA; V: TRBV28; CDR3: CASRRDRSSGANVLTF; DNA: TGTGCCAGCAGACGGGACAGGAGCTCTGGGGCCAACGTCCTGACTTTC
J: TRBJ2-1; D: TRBD2; size: NA; V: TRBV29-1; CDR3: CSVVAGGFYNEQFF; DNA: TGCAGCGTTGTGGCGGGAGGATTTTACAATGAGCAGTTCTTC
J: TRBJ2-1; D: TRBD2; size: NA; V: TRBV18; CDR3: CASSLEAGGPYEQFF; DNA: TGTGCCAGCTCTCTCGAGGCGGGAGGGCCATACGAGCAGTTCTTC
J: TRBJ2-1; D: NA; size: NA; V: TRBV5-1; CDR3: CASSLAGVIATRDNEQFF; DNA: TGCGCCAGCAGCTTGGCCGGGGTAATAGCGACCCGGGACAATGAGCAGTTCTTC
J: TRBJ2-3; D: TRBD1; size: few; V: TRBV2; CDR3: CASSPTGVAQYF; DNA: TGTGCCAGCAGTCCGACAGGGGTTGCGCAGTATTTT
J: TRBJ1-2; D: TRBD1; size: NA; V: TRBV19; CDR3: CASGTAYGYTF; DNA: TGTGCCAGTGGGACAGCCTATGGCTACACCTTC
J: TRBJ2-7; D: NA; size: NA; V: TRBV18; CDR3: CASSLRQRSYEQYF; DNA: TGTGCCAGCTCACTTCGCCAGCGATCCTACGAGCAGTACTTC
J: TRBJ1-5; D: TRBD1; size: once; V: TRBV19; CDR3: CASSSWDRVNQPQHF; DNA: TGTGCCAGTAGTTCGTGGGACAGAGTTAATCAGCCCCAGCATTTT
J: TRBJ1-4; D: NA; size: NA; V: TRBV10-3; CDR3: CAISEGQRNEKLFF; DNA: TGTGCCATCAGTGAGGGCCAACGTAATGAAAAACTGTTTTTT
J: TRBJ2-1; D: NA; size: NA; V: TRBV4-1; CDR3: CASSQFRRDLGTIEQFF; DNA: TGCGCCAGCAGCCAATTCCGCCGGGACCTCGGGACAATTGAACAGTTCTTC
J: TRBJ2-7; D: TRBD1; size: NA; V: TRBV6-5; CDR3: CASSYSTGVHEQYF; DNA: TGTGCCAGCAGTTACTCGACAGGGGTCCACGAGCAGTACTTC
J: TRBJ1-5; D: NA; size: NA; V: TRBV4-3; CDR3: CASSLAADDQPQHF; DNA: TGCGCCAGCAGCCTTGCGGCAGATGATCAGCCCCAGCATTTT
J: TRBJ2-7; D: TRBD2; size: NA; V: TRBV5-5; CDR3: CASSFAPQYAGGVSYEQYF; DNA: TGTGCCAGCAGCTTTGCACCACAATATGCGGGAGGGGTCTCCTACGAGCAGTACTTC
J: TRBJ1-1; D: TRBD1; size: NA; V: TRBV7-8; CDR3: CASSSAHRGLHTEAFF; DNA: TGTGCCAGCAGCTCAGCTCACAGGGGGTTGCACACTGAAGCTTTCTTT
J: TRBJ1-5; D: NA; size: NA; V: TRBV1; CDR3: CTSSLGEGAGLNQPQHF; DNA: TGCACCAGCAGCTTAGGAGAGGGGGCAGGCCTCAATCAGCCCCAGCATTTT
J: TRBJ2-7; D: TRBD1; size: NA; V: TRBV2; CDR3: CASSQGTGEQYF; DNA: TGTGCCAGCAGTCAAGGGACAGGCGAGCAGTACTTC
J: TRBJ1-6; D: TRBD1; size: NA; V: TRBV10-2; CDR3: CASLPVTGKFRSPLHF; DNA: TGCGCCAGCCTACCTGTGACAGGGAAGTTTAGATCACCCCTCCACTTT
J: TRBJ2-7; D: NA; size: NA; V: TRBV10-3; CDR3: CAISESGVNYEQYF; DNA: TGTGCCATCAGTGAGTCAGGGGTGAACTACGAGCAGTACTTC
J: TRBJ2-1; D: TRBD2; size: NA; V: TRBV6-1; CDR3: CASSDGLAGVFNEQFF; DNA: TGTGCCAGCAGTGACGGACTAGCGGGAGTTTTCAATGAGCAGTTCTTC
J: TRBJ2-2; D: TRBD1; size: NA; V: TRBV5-4; CDR3: CASSPPGRAGGLAGELFF; DNA: TGTGCCAGCAGCCCCCCCGGAAGGGCAGGGGGCTTAGCCGGGGAGCTGTTTTTT
J: TRBJ1-3; D: TRBD1; size: NA; V: TRBV5-1; CDR3: CASSSTRTGASGNTIYF; DNA: TGCGCCAGCAGCTCAACCAGGACAGGGGCATCTGGAAACACCATATATTTT
J: TRBJ2-2; D: NA; size: NA; V: TRBV9; CDR3: CASSPVTGRIGELFF; DNA: TGTGCCAGCAGCCCAGTAACAGGGAGAATCGGGGAGCTGTTTTTT
J: TRBJ1-3; D: NA; size: once; V: TRBV11-2; CDR3: CASSLGWTQERSSGNTIYF; DNA: TGTGCCAGCAGCTTAGGGTGGACACAAGAAAGATCCTCTGGAAACACCATATATTTT
J: TRBJ2-7; D: TRBD1; size: NA; V: TRBV6-6; CDR3: CATGTGATYEQYF; DNA: TGTGCCACGGGGACAGGGGCTACCTACGAGCAGTACTTC
J: TRBJ2-1; D: NA; size: once; V: TRBV7-6; CDR3: CASSQEAAPSYNEQFF; DNA: TGTGCCAGCAGTCAAGAAGCGGCACCCTCCTACAATGAGCAGTTCTTC
J: TRBJ2-1; D: TRBD2; size: once; V: TRBV5-1; CDR3: CASSRGGYNEQFF; DNA: TGCGCCAGCAGCCGGGGGGGGTACAATGAGCAGTTCTTC
J: TRBJ2-7; D: TRBD2; size: NA; V: TRBV5-4; CDR3: CASSPRGGGGSYEQYF; DNA: TGTGCCAGCAGTCCCCGGGGGGGCGGGGGATCCTACGAGCAGTACTTC
J: TRBJ2-5; D: TRBD2; size: NA; V: TRBV7-9; CDR3: CASSLSLAGGPQYF; DNA: TGTGCCAGCAGCTTATCCCTAGCGGGGGGGCCCCAGTACTTC
J: TRBJ2-1; D: TRBD2; size: NA; V: TRBV10-2; CDR3: CASRGGLAGYNEQFF; DNA: TGCGCCAGCAGGGGGGGACTAGCGGGCTACAATGAGCAGTTCTTC
J: TRBJ2-4; D: NA; size: NA; V: TRBV5-6; CDR3: CASSLTVAKNIQYF; DNA: TGTGCCAGCAGCTTGACGGTAGCCAAAAACATTCAGTACTTC
J: TRBJ1-5; D: TRBD1; size: few; V: TRBV30; CDR3: CAWAPGQGGQPQHF; DNA: TGTGCCTGGGCCCCGGGACAGGGAGGTCAGCCCCAGCATTTT
J: TRBJ2-3; D: TRBD2; size: NA; V: TRBV7-6; CDR3: CASSLQEREGTQYF; DNA: TGTGCCAGCAGTCTCCAGGAGCGGGAGGGTACGCAGTATTTT